Below, 16 T cell receptor beta chains from the same sample are listed, as sequenced in a study of identifying expanded T cells in peripheral blood. Using immunoSEQ multiplex PCR, the repertoire was profiled, and TCRdb retains in-frame clones only, with some absent. The table has about 100,000 clones, around nine tenths seen once. The sample comprised blood. Every receptor here comes from a person between 18 and 75 years old in good health.

The V gene is TRBV6-1, the J gene TRBJ2-5; D is ambiguous. The CDR3 totals 10 residues. CDR1 is MNHNS and CDR2 is SASEGT in the germline V gene. Trimming cost V 4 bases and J 5 bases, with 2 bases left between them. CDR3 protein: CASSGETQYF. In DNA form, the CDR3 reads TGTGCCAGCAGTGGGGAGACCCAGTACTTC.

This clone came up once. The rearrangement joins TRBV10-2 to TRBJ2-7; a possible D gene is TRBD2 (7 bases). V lost 6 bases and J 7 bases, leaving 22 bases between the germline ends. CDR1 is WSHSY and CDR2 is SAAADI in the germline V gene. The CDR3 is 15 amino acids. For the CDR3, the DNA is TGCGCCAGCAGCTATAGCGGACAGTCGGGACTAGAGCAGTACTTC. Translated, it gives CASSYSGQSGLEQYF.

The rearrangement links TRBV19 to TRBJ2-6; 8 bases align to TRBD1. Germline CDR1 is LNHDA and CDR2 is SQIVND (reference sequence). Trimming removed 3 bases from V and 2 bases from J; junction bases left unmatched: 6. The CDR3 is made up of 17 amino acids. The CDR3 DNA sequence: TGTGCCAGTAGTATCAATCTGGACAGGGCTGGGGCCAACGTCCTGACTTTC. Protein product: CASSINLDRAGANVLTF. Full variable domain (rest looked up from reference TRBV19 and TRBJ2-6): DGGITQSPKYLFRKEGQNVTLSCEQNLNHDAMYWYRQDPGQGLRLIYYSQIVNDFQKGDIAEGYSVSREKKESFPLTVTSAQKNPTAFYLCASSINLDRAGANVLTFGAGSRLTVL.

The chain recombines TRBV5-1 with TRBJ1-1; no firm D call. This CDR3 contains 14 residues. Trimming removed 6 bases at V and 1 base at J, with 13 bases between. CDR1 is SGHRS, CDR2 YFSETQ, per germline. The CDR3 bases are TGCGCCAGCAACCCGGACTATGGGAACACTGAAGCTTTCTTT. This translates into CASNPDYGNTEAFF.

The V call is TRBV6-4, the J call TRBJ2-1; 9 nucleotides align to TRBD1. J was trimmed by 4 bases and V by 0 bases; bases with no gene match: 4. The V gene's germline CDR1 is MRHNA and CDR2 SNTAGT. The CDR3 spans 16 residues. The DNA of the CDR3 is TGTGCCAGCAGTGACTCCGGGACAGGGAATTACAATGAGCAGTTCTTC. This codes for CASSDSGTGNYNEQFF.

The chain is built from TRBV29-1 and TRBJ1-1; D possibly corresponds to TRBD1 (5 bases). The V end was cut by 7 bases, the J end by 4 bases, with 16 bases between. Germline CDR1 and CDR2: SQVTM and ANQGSEA. This CDR3 spans 13 amino acids. CDR3 sequence: CSGWGSTGTEAFF. The CDR3 nucleotides are TGCAGCGGATGGGGCTCAACGGGCACTGAAGCTTTCTTT.

The gene calls are TRBV28 and TRBJ1-4; D remains ambiguous. The germline CDR1 and CDR2 sequences are MDHEN and SYDVKM. V lost 6 bases to trimming and J lost 6 bases, with 17 bases between them. The CDR3 runs 15 residues. CDR3 loop: CASSPAGGRDEKLFF. DNA of the CDR3: TGTGCCAGCAGCCCTGCCGGAGGGAGGGATGAAAAACTGTTTTTT. The entire variable domain, with the rest obtained from reference TRBV28 and TRBJ1-4, is as follows: DVKVTQSSRYLVKRTGEKVFLECVQDMDHENMFWYRQDPGLGLRLIYFSYDVKMKEKGDIPEGYSVSREKKERFSLILESASTNQTSMYLCASSPAGGRDEKLFFGSGTQLSVL.

The rearrangement links TRBV5-5 to TRBJ1-6, with 12 bases lining up with TRBD1. The V gene end was trimmed by 2 bases and the J gene end by 10 bases; junction bases not matched to a gene: 4. This CDR3 spans 15 amino acids. From germline, CDR1 is SGHKS and CDR2 YYEKEE (reference sequence). CDR3 sequence: CASSFGTGGLSPLHF. CDR3 nucleotides: TGTGCCAGCAGCTTTGGGACAGGGGGCTTATCACCCCTCCACTTT. The whole variable domain, remainder taken from reference TRBV5-5 and TRBJ1-6, is DAGVTQSPTHLIKTRGQQVTLRCSPISGHKSVSWYQQVLGQGPQFIFQYYEKEERGRGNFPDRFSARQFPNYSSELNVNALLLGDSALYLCASSFGTGGLSPLHFGNGTRLTVT.

The chain uses TRBV2 and TRBJ2-5; 13 nucleotides match TRBD2. CDR1 is SNHLY, CDR2 FYNNEI, per germline. The CDR3 totals 15 residues. V dropped 8 bases and J dropped 5; count of bases not matched to a gene: 8. The CDR3 DNA reads TGTGCCAGCCAAAAACTAGCGGGGGGGCGGGAGACCCAGTACTTC. Translation gives CASQKLAGGRETQYF. Full variable domain (missing parts from reference TRBV2 and TRBJ2-5): EPEVTQTPSHQVTQMGQEVILRCVPISNHLYFYWYRQILGQKVEFLVSFYNNEISEKSEIFDDQFSVERPDGSNFTLKIRSTKLEDSAMYFCASQKLAGGRETQYFGPGTRLLVL.

The chain carries TRBV18 and TRBJ1-1; D is undetermined. The V and J ends lost 6 bases and 3 bases respectively, with 17 bases between them. Per the germline V gene, CDR1 is KGHSH and CDR2 is LQKENI. This CDR3 contains 15 residues. The chain's CDR3 is CASSLVGQRYTEAFF. Here the CDR3 DNA reads TGTGCCAGCTCCCTCGTTGGGCAGAGATACACTGAAGCTTTCTTT. The full variable domain, its missing parts supplied by reference TRBV18 and TRBJ1-1, is NAGVMQNPRHLVRRRGQEARLRCSPMKGHSHVYWYRQLPEEGLKFMVYLQKENIIDESGMPKERFSAEFPKEGPSILRIQQVVRGDSAAYFCASSLVGQRYTEAFFGQGTRLTVV.

This clone showed up just once. The rearrangement uses TRBV27 and TRBJ2-2; the match to TRBD2 covers 11 bases. The CDR3 is made up of 16 amino acids. The V gene's germline CDR1 is MNHEY and CDR2 SMNVEV (reference sequence). Trimming took 8 bases from V and 4 from J; bases not matched to a gene: 9. CDR3 bases: TGTGCCAGCCGGGGTTTGACTAGCGGGGTCACCGGGGAGCTGTTTTTT. This translates into CASRGLTSGVTGELFF.

The chain carries TRBV13 and TRBJ2-2; D perhaps matches TRBD1 (5 bases). This CDR3 is 18 amino acids long. Trimming cost V 2 bases and J 0 bases, with 16 bases left between them. Germline lookup yields CDR1 PRHDT and CDR2 FYEKMQ (reference sequence). For the CDR3, the DNA is TGTGCCAGCAGCTTAAGTGGGGTCAGACAGACGAACACCGGGGAGCTGTTTTTT. The encoded protein is CASSLSGVRQTNTGELFF. Full variable domain (outside the CDR3, taken from reference TRBV13 and TRBJ2-2): AAGVIQSPRHLIKEKRETATLKCYPIPRHDTVYWYQQGPGQDPQFLISFYEKMQSDKGSIPDRFSAQQFSDYHSELNMSSLELGDSALYFCASSLSGVRQTNTGELFFGEGSRLTVL.

This clone has only one observation. V and J are TRBV7-2 and TRBJ1-5, with 8 positions matching TRBD1. From germline, CDR1 is SGHTA and CDR2 FQGNSA. The CDR3 is made up of 15 amino acids. Trimming took 6 bases from V and 1 from J; bases not matched to a gene: 5. The CDR3 DNA follows: TGTGCCAGCAGGACAGGGGCGGGGAGCAATCAGCCCCAGCATTTT. Translating it yields CASRTGAGSNQPQHF.

CDR3 loop: CASRDRVTGEPQHF. CDR3 sequence (DNA): TGTGCCAGCAGGGACAGGGTGACGGGAGAACCCCAGCATTTT. The chain has TRBV6-1 and TRBJ1-5; TRBD1 matches at 8 bases. V lost 6 bases to trimming and J lost 10 bases; unmatched junction nucleotides: 11. Per the germline V gene, CDR1 is MNHNS and CDR2 is SASEGT. This CDR3 spans 14 amino acids.

This clone was found once. This chain uses TRBV7-8 with TRBJ2-1; D is unclear. CDR3 size: 15 residues. The V gene lost 0 bases and the J gene lost 4 bases, with 10 bases spanning the gap. Germline CDR1 is SGHVS and CDR2 is FQNEAQ. CDR3 nucleotides: TGTGCCAGCAGCTTAGCGCGTTTAGGGTACAATGAGCAGTTCTTC. This gives the protein CASSLARLGYNEQFF. The full variable domain, in which reference TRBV7-8 and TRBJ2-1 provide the parts outside the CDR3, is GAGVSQSPRYKVAKRGQDVALRCDPISGHVSLFWYQQALGQGPEFLTYFQNEAQLDKSGLPSDRFFAERPEGSVSTLKIQRTQQEDSAVYLCASSLARLGYNEQFFGPGTRLTVL.

This sequence joins TRBV5-4 and TRBJ2-1; D is unclear. The ends were cut back, 3 bases at V and 3 bases at J, with 10 bases in the middle. Germline assignment: CDR1 SGHNT and CDR2 YYREEE (reference sequence). The CDR3 is made up of 14 amino acids. CDR3 amino acids: CASSSLADYNEQFF. Written as DNA, the CDR3 is TGTGCCAGCAGCTCCCTGGCGGACTACAATGAGCAGTTCTTC.